This TCR beta chain was documented in a study of T-cell memory formation after mild COVID-19. One entry per CDR3 protein, called by TCRdb with MiXCR from the 5' RACE reads. The data contain around 53,000 distinct CDR3 sequences, 10% to 15% of them singletons. Trimming cost V 3 bases and J 5 bases, with 7 bases left between them. CDR3 length: 12 residues. The sample consisted of PBMCs or a T cell subset sorted from them (not recorded which). The source is a man younger than 35 who had mild COVID-19 (a few samples of this study predate the infection). Cell type and time point are not known. This rearrangement joins TRBV12-3 or TRBV12-4 to TRBJ1-2, with D unresolved. CDR3 in DNA: TGTGCCAGCAGTTTGAGTCAGTATGGCTACACCTTC. It is translated as CASSLSQYGYTF.